A selection of T cell receptor beta chains follows, all from one sample in a study of CD8 T cells in Susac syndrome. TCRdb re-derived calls from the immunoSEQ multiplex PCR reads in MiXCR, one entry per CDR3 protein. This repertoire shows about 140,000 distinct CDR3 sequences, approximately 95% found once; its top ten account for approximately 0.12%. The source material was CD4+ T cells from PBMCs. These receptor sequences come from a human donor with multiple sclerosis. CDR3s include the opening cysteine and the closing phenylalanine or tryptophan. The D gene is left open where the match is weak. A row's size may be missing; if present it is once, few, many or a size class.

. TRBJ1-1 TRBV20-1 TRBD1 CSALQGAGTEAFF TGCAGTGCTCTCCAGGGGGCGGGCACTGAAGCTTTCTTT
. TRBJ2-5 TRBV11-3 . CASSLDPVETQYF TGTGCCAGCAGCTTAGATCCGGTAGAGACCCAGTACTTC
. TRBJ1-5 TRBV27 . CASSQNRAINQPQHF TGTGCCAGCAGTCAAAACAGGGCGATCAATCAGCCCCAGCATTTT
. TRBJ1-1 TRBV18 . CASSPGTSTEAFF TGTGCCAGCTCACCCGGGACGAGCACTGAAGCTTTCTTT
. TRBJ2-1 TRBV6-2/TRBV6-3 . CASSPPGAPAYEQFF TGTGCCAGCAGTCCGCCGGGGGCCCCGGCATATGAGCAGTTCTTC
. TRBJ1-1 TRBV3-1 . CASSTTETNTEAFF TGTGCCAGCAGCACAACAGAAACGAACACTGAAGCTTTCTTT
. TRBJ2-3 TRBV29-1 TRBD2 CSHVAGSTDTQYF TGCAGCCACGTAGCGGGAAGCACAGATACGCAGTATTTT
. TRBJ2-1 TRBV3-1 TRBD2 CASSHFRLAGGMGVNEQFF TGTGCCAGCAGCCATTTTCGGCTAGCGGGAGGTATGGGGGTTAATGAGCAGTTCTTC
. TRBJ2-3 TRBV28 . CASTAGAPPTQYF TGTGCCAGCACGGCGGGGGCCCCGCCTACGCAGTATTTT
. TRBJ2-1 TRBV29-1 . CSVRGTPSSYNEQFF TGCAGCGTACGCGGGACACCGAGCTCCTACAATGAGCAGTTCTTC
. TRBJ2-6 TRBV12-3/TRBV12-4 TRBD2 CASSLAGGSGANVLTF TGTGCCAGCAGTCTAGCGGGAGGCTCTGGGGCCAACGTCCTGACTTTC
. TRBJ2-7 TRBV24-1 . CATSEGNPYEQYF TGTGCCACCAGTGAAGGGAACCCCTACGAGCAGTACTTC
. TRBJ2-2 TRBV2 . CASSVTANTGELFF TGTGCCAGCAGTGTTACAGCTAACACCGGGGAGCTGTTTTTT
. TRBJ2-1 TRBV29-1 . CSVGGAGFIDEQFF TGCAGCGTTGGAGGGGCAGGGTTTATCGATGAGCAGTTCTTC
once TRBJ2-3 TRBV20-1 . CSARTTQSTDTQYF TGCAGTGCTAGAACGACACAGAGCACAGATACGCAGTATTTT
. TRBJ2-3 TRBV20-1 . CSARARGDTQYF TGCAGTGCCAGGGCTAGGGGGGATACGCAGTATTTT
. TRBJ2-7 TRBV20-1 . CSAIPGTATYEQYF TGCAGTGCTATTCCCGGGACTGCAACCTACGAGCAGTACTTC
. TRBJ1-4 TRBV20-1 TRBD1 CSASKRTGGHEKLFF TGCAGTGCTAGTAAAAGGACAGGGGGGCATGAAAAACTGTTTTTT
. TRBJ1-5 TRBV20-1 TRBD1 CSAQGASYQPQHF TGCAGTGCCCAGGGGGCCTCCTATCAGCCCCAGCATTTT
. TRBJ2-3 TRBV28 . CASSFSTSTDTQYF TGTGCCAGCAGTTTCTCGACTAGCACAGATACGCAGTATTTT
once TRBJ1-2 TRBV9 . CASSVDKNYGYTF TGTGCCAGCAGCGTAGACAAGAACTATGGCTACACCTTC
. TRBJ2-5 TRBV7-8 . CASSLAQSKRTQYF TGTGCCAGCAGCTTAGCACAGTCCAAGAGAACCCAGTACTTC
. TRBJ2-1 TRBV20-1 . CSARGRDSSSYNEQFF TGCAGTGCTAGAGGCCGGGACTCGAGCTCCTACAATGAGCAGTTCTTC
. TRBJ2-3 TRBV20-1 . CSASIRSTDTQYF TGCAGTGCCTCAATCCGTAGCACAGATACGCAGTATTTT
. TRBJ2-7 TRBV10-3 . CAISEPAGTNGDEQYF TGTGCCATCAGTGAGCCGGCCGGGACAAACGGCGACGAGCAGTACTTC
. TRBJ2-5 TRBV12-3/TRBV12-4 . CASSLTALQETQYF TGTGCCAGCAGTTTAACTGCGCTCCAAGAGACCCAGTACTTC
. TRBJ2-5 TRBV3-1 TRBD2 CASSHPGLAGGDQETQYF TGTGCCAGCAGCCACCCGGGACTAGCGGGGGGCGACCAAGAGACCCAGTACTTC
. TRBJ2-1 TRBV20-1 TRBD2 CSALPGLVFYNEQFF TGCAGTGCTCTGCCGGGACTAGTATTCTACAATGAGCAGTTCTTC
. TRBJ2-7 TRBV7-9 . CASSLAWSASEQYF TGTGCCAGCAGCTTAGCGTGGTCGGCGAGCGAGCAGTACTTC
. TRBJ1-1 TRBV27 TRBD1 CASSPRTGGTEAFF TGTGCCAGCAGTCCTAGGACAGGGGGTACTGAAGCTTTCTTT
. TRBJ2-7 TRBV6-6 . CASSPGGQGEQYF TGTGCCAGCAGTCCAGGGGGGCAAGGCGAGCAGTACTTC
. TRBJ1-3 TRBV5-1 . CASSSSAGNTIYF TGCGCCAGCAGCTCCTCGGCTGGAAACACCATATATTTT
. TRBJ2-5 TRBV11-2 . CASSRGSGGTQYF TGTGCCAGCAGCCGGGGGTCGGGTGGGACCCAGTACTTC
. TRBJ1-2 TRBV4-3 . CASSQEGRGHLGYTF TGCGCCAGCAGCCAAGAGGGGCGGGGACACCTTGGCTACACCTTC
. TRBJ1-1 TRBV29-1 . CSGQRSPPEAFF TGCAGCGGACAACGTTCCCCCCCTGAAGCTTTCTTT
. TRBJ2-7 TRBV7-6 TRBD2 CASSLSGGSYEQYF TGTGCCAGCAGCCTCAGCGGGGGGAGCTACGAGCAGTACTTC